What follows are 19 T cell receptor beta chains derived from one specimen sequenced in a study of identical twins. TCRdb redid the calling of the 5' RACE reads with MiXCR, one entry per CDR3 protein. The table lists 550,000 to 700,000 distinct CDR3 sequences, 21% of them singletons. The same data also went into a second study, on T cells expressing NK-cell markers.

The sample taken for sequencing was PBMCs. These receptors all stem from a woman between 18 and 30 years old in good health.

This rearrangement joins TRBV6-2 or TRBV6-3 to TRBJ2-1, with 8 positions matching TRBD1. The CDR3 spans 15 residues. Germline V gene sequence: CDR1 MNHEY, CDR2 SVGEGT. Germline trimming cut 5 bases from V and 7 bases from J; bases unmatched to any gene: 10. CDR3 bases: TGTGCCAGCAGTGGCGACAGGGGACCTCGAAATGAGCAGTTCTTC. As protein: CASSGDRGPRNEQFF.

The CDR3 DNA is TGCAGTGCTGGACTAGCGGGGGGAACTAATGAGCAGTTCTTC. Encoded protein: CSAGLAGGTNEQFF. V and J are TRBV20-1 and TRBJ2-1, with 14 bases lining up with TRBD2. Germline V gene data show CDR1 as DFQATT and CDR2 as SNEGSKA (reference sequence). This CDR3 is 14 amino acids long. V dropped 5 bases and J dropped 7; count of bases not matched to a gene: 4.

This clonotype was seen only a few times. The chain is built from TRBV5-5 and TRBJ1-1; D is possibly TRBD1 (5 bases). The V gene lost 3 bases and the J gene lost 0 bases, with 15 bases spanning the gap. CDR1 and CDR2 (germline): SGHKS, YYEKEE (reference sequence). This CDR3 comprises 16 residues. CDR3 in amino acids: CASSSSHGGMNTEAFF. CDR3 DNA sequence: TGTGCCAGCAGCTCATCCCACGGGGGGATGAACACTGAAGCTTTCTTT. Based on the CDR3 plus reference TRBV5-5 and TRBJ1-1, the full variable domain is DAGVTQSPTHLIKTRGQQVTLRCSPISGHKSVSWYQQVLGQGPQFIFQYYEKEERGRGNFPDRFSARQFPNYSSELNVNALLLGDSALYLCASSSSHGGMNTEAFFGQGTRLTVV.

The V and J genes are TRBV12-3 or TRBV12-4 and TRBJ1-2; 10 positions agree with TRBD1. With 7 bases clipped from V and 7 bases from J, the junction kept 9 bases outside the gene matches. The CDR3 runs to 14 residues. Here the CDR3 reads CASTDRGPESGYTF. The DNA for the CDR3 is TGTGCCAGCACCGACAGGGGGCCGGAGAGTGGCTACACCTTC.

This chain joins TRBV12-3 or TRBV12-4 and TRBJ2-5, with no clear D. V lost 7 bases to trimming and J lost 6 bases, with 15 bases between them. The CDR3 contains 13 residues. The chain's CDR3 is CASTSDVMKTQYF. The CDR3 bases are TGTGCCAGCACCTCCGACGTTATGAAGACCCAGTACTTC.

This clonotype was counted between two and nine times. This chain uses TRBV5-6 with TRBJ2-7, with D perhaps matching TRBD1 (7 bases). Trimming shortened V by 4 bases and J by 0 bases, and 17 bases separated the two germline ends. The CDR3 contains 16 residues. The germline V gene has CDR1 SGHDT and CDR2 YYEEEE. Here the CDR3 reads CASSKGGGPSSYEQYF. In DNA form, the CDR3 reads TGTGCCAGCAGCAAAGGAGGGGGCCCTAGCTCCTACGAGCAGTACTTC.

There are a few counts of this clonotype. V usage is TRBV20-1 and J usage is TRBJ2-7; D could derive from TRBD1 or TRBD2 (5 bases each). Trimming stripped 6 bases from V and 2 bases from J, with 20 bases between. This CDR3 is built from 15 residues. Germline V gene data show CDR1 as DFQATT and CDR2 as SNEGSKA (reference sequence). The CDR3 loop is CSADESRDGTYEQYF. The CDR3 DNA is TGCAGTGCGGACGAGAGCCGGGACGGTACCTACGAGCAGTACTTC.

This rearrangement joins TRBV20-1 to TRBJ1-2; D uncertain. V was cut by 1 base and J by 8 bases, with 11 bases left in between. Germline CDR1 DFQATT, CDR2 SNEGSKA (reference sequence). This CDR3 has 12 residues. CDR3 sequence (DNA): TGCAGTGCTAGAGTTAAGACACCCGGCTACACCTTC. Amino acids: CSARVKTPGYTF.

The chain combines TRBV20-1 with TRBJ2-1; D uncertain. The CDR3 has 14 residues. CDR1 is DFQATT and CDR2 is SNEGSKA in the germline V gene (reference sequence). V gave up 1 base and J gave up 2 bases, with 9 bases separating them. The CDR3 nucleotides read TGCAGTGCTAGAGTGACCAGGACCTACAATGAGCAGTTCTTC. It yields the protein CSARVTRTYNEQFF.

The CDR3 spells CSAQDSQGRSYNEQFF. The CDR3, as DNA: TGCAGTGCTCAGGACAGCCAGGGACGGTCCTACAATGAGCAGTTCTTC. The genes are TRBV20-1 and TRBJ2-1; perhaps TRBD1 as D (6 bases). V lost 5 bases, J lost 1 base, and 18 bases lay in between. This CDR3 is 16 amino acids long. The V gene's germline CDR1 is DFQATT and CDR2 SNEGSKA (reference sequence).

The rearrangement links TRBV20-1 to TRBJ2-6; no firm D call. The germline V gene encodes CDR1 DFQATT and CDR2 SNEGSKA (reference sequence). This CDR3 contains 14 residues. The germline V and J ends were trimmed by 1 base and 1 base, with 5 bases remaining between them. The CDR3 loop is CSARAVSGANVLTF. CDR3 sequence (DNA): TGCAGTGCTAGAGCGGTTTCTGGGGCCAACGTCCTGACTTTC.

This clonotype was seen only a few times. This chain links TRBV20-1 with TRBJ2-6; a possible D gene is TRBD1 (5 bases). The CDR3 loop spans 16 amino acids. From germline, CDR1 is DFQATT and CDR2 SNEGSKA (reference sequence). The V end was cut by 0 bases, the J end by 3 bases, with 12 bases between. Here the CDR3 DNA reads TGCAGTGCTAGAGATGCCGCGACAGTTGGGGCCAACGTCCTGACTTTC. This translates into CSARDAATVGANVLTF.

J is TRBJ2-6 and V is TRBV27, with a possible D match to TRBD1 (6 bases). V was clipped by 5 bases and J by 0 bases, with 17 bases between them. The CDR3 is 18 residues long. CDR1 is MNHEY, CDR2 SMNVEV, per germline (reference sequence). The CDR3 coding sequence is TGTGCCAGCAGTATCAGACGGGACATGAGCTCTGGGGCCAACGTCCTGACTTTC. Translation: CASSIRRDMSSGANVLTF.

In its sample, this clonotype was seen many times. The gene calls are TRBV20-1 and TRBJ2-1; TRBD2 is a possible D gene (5 bases). V lost 6 bases and J 2 bases, leaving 8 bases between the germline ends. The CDR3 runs 12 residues. Germline V gene lookup returns CDR1 DFQATT and CDR2 SNEGSKA (reference sequence). The CDR3, as DNA: TGCAGTGCGGCAGCGGCCTACAATGAGCAGTTCTTC. Protein product: CSAAAAYNEQFF.

This clonotype was counted between two and nine times. The rearrangement joins TRBV9 to TRBJ2-3; D is possibly TRBD1 (6 bases). This CDR3 has 14 amino acids. Germline V lookup: CDR1 SGDLS, CDR2 YYNGEE. V was shortened by 0 bases and J by 4 bases, with 9 bases between the two germline ends. DNA for the CDR3: TGTGCCAGCAGCGTAGGTCACAGGGCAGATACGCAGTATTTT. Translating it yields CASSVGHRADTQYF. The variable domain in full, completed from reference TRBV9 and TRBJ2-3, reads DSGVTQTPKHLITATGQRVTLRCSPRSGDLSVYWYQQSLDQGLQFLIQYYNGEERAKGNILERFSAQQFPDLHSELNLSSLELGDSALYFCASSVGHRADTQYFGPGTRLTVL.

This clonotype was detected only a few times. The chain joins TRBV20-1 to TRBJ2-2; either TRBD1 or TRBD2 may supply D (6 bases each). Germline CDR1 reads DFQATT; CDR2 reads SNEGSKA (reference sequence). Trimming took off 0 bases at V and 2 bases at J, with 13 bases between the two ends. The CDR3 totals 16 residues. In DNA form, the CDR3 reads TGCAGTGCTAGAGACAGGCTCGGGGGCAACACCGGGGAGCTGTTTTTT. Its protein is CSARDRLGGNTGELFF.

The V gene is TRBV5-1, the J gene TRBJ2-7; D might be TRBD2 (6 bases). The CDR3 is made up of 13 amino acids. V was trimmed by 4 bases and J by 5 bases, leaving 13 bases between them. CDR1 and CDR2 (germline): SGHRS, YFSETQ. As DNA, the CDR3 is TGCGCCAGCAGCCCCGGGAGTGGCCACGAGCAGTACTTC. Translation gives CASSPGSGHEQYF.

This chain links TRBV20-1 with TRBJ2-4; TRBD2 aligns across 12 bases. The CDR3 is 13 amino acids. Germline-derived CDR1 and CDR2 are DFQATT and SNEGSKA (reference sequence). V shed 7 bases and J 8 bases; nucleotides not matched to a gene: 6. CDR3 sequence reads: CSGILAGGDIQYF. CDR3 sequence (DNA): TGCAGTGGGATCCTAGCGGGGGGGGACATTCAGTACTTC.

This clonotype showed up just a few times. The rearrangement joins TRBV10-3 to TRBJ2-3; 14 positions agree with TRBD2. Germline-derived CDR1 and CDR2 are ENHRY and SYGVKD. J lost 4 bases, V lost 3 bases, and 6 bases had no gene match. The CDR3 spans 17 residues. The CDR3 is CAISEIGTSGSPDTQYF. The DNA of the CDR3 is TGTGCCATCAGTGAAATCGGGACTAGCGGGAGCCCAGATACGCAGTATTTT.